Listed here are 13 T cell receptor beta chains from one sample, sequenced in a study of vaccination and CD4 T cells after COVID-19. What these receptors recognize is not known. The Oncomine TCR Beta short-read assay sequenced DNA from cultured CD4+ T cells. Each CDR3 protein is one row after TCRdb ran MiXCR on the PCR reads. Of 22,000 or so distinct CDR3 sequences in the sample, around two fifths were seen once. As to treatment: approximately 9-day PBMC culture with coronavirus spike peptide pools or control peptides (ViraFEST assay). Input material: CD4+ T cells from blood, cultured in vitro. Source of these receptors: a human donor who had recovered from COVID-19.

This clonotype was counted only a few times. V gene TRBV7-9 combines with J gene TRBJ1-1; 7 nucleotides match TRBD1. Germline V gene lookup returns CDR1 SEHNR and CDR2 FQNEAQ (reference sequence). The ends lost 4 bases at V and 0 bases at J; junction bases unmatched: 2. The CDR3 is made up of 14 amino acids. The CDR3 DNA follows: TGTGCCAGCAGCTGGGACAGCATGAACACTGAAGCTTTCTTT. Translated, it gives CASSWDSMNTEAFF.

This clonotype was seen a handful of times. V and J are TRBV2 and TRBJ2-3; unclear D gene. Germline CDR1 and CDR2: SNHLY and FYNNEI. V lost 1 base to trimming and J lost 0 bases, with 2 bases between them. This CDR3 is built from 13 residues. The DNA for the CDR3 is TGTGCCAGCAGTGAAGGGAGCACAGATACGCAGTATTTT. Encoded protein: CASSEGSTDTQYF.

A word on this clonotype: The DNA is left out, because the CDR3 cannot be placed on it with certainty; the CDR3 is given as TCRdb lists it. The V and J genes are TRBV11-2 and TRBJ1-2; the table calls TRBD1, which could not be checked here. In germline, CDR1 is SGHAT, CDR2 FQNNGV. The length of the CDR3 is 23 amino acids, counting both ends. The CDR3 region is CASSLFRDPVGQYFGPGQPGDTF.

This clonotype is medium-sized. The chain uses TRBV6-4 and TRBJ2-6; no firm D call. V was trimmed by 2 bases and J by 0 bases, leaving 5 bases between them. The V gene's germline CDR1 is MRHNA and CDR2 SNTAGT. The CDR3 spans 15 residues. The chain's CDR3 is CASSDRDSGANVLTF. The CDR3, as DNA: TGTGCCAGCAGTGACAGGGACTCTGGGGCCAACGTCCTGACTTTC.

This clonotype was counted between two and nine times. V usage is TRBV2 and J usage is TRBJ2-3, with 14 bases matching TRBD2. CDR1 and CDR2 from the germline V gene are SNHLY and FYNNEI. V lost 5 bases, J lost 5 bases, and 6 bases stayed unmatched. The CDR3 spans 16 residues. The CDR3 nucleotides read TGTGCCAGCAGTCGGACTAGCGGGGGGCGGATAGATACGCAGTATTTT. Its protein is CASSRTSGGRIDTQYF.

This clonotype occurred a few times. The V call is TRBV10-2, the J call TRBJ1-5; 8 bases align to TRBD1. V gave up 3 bases and J gave up 9 bases; unmatched junction bases: 4. The CDR3 totals 13 residues. The germline V gene has CDR1 WSHSY and CDR2 SAAADI. This chain's CDR3 is CASSEQGELPQHF. Here the CDR3 DNA reads TGCGCCAGCAGTGAACAGGGGGAGTTGCCCCAGCATTTT.

This clonotype was counted between two and nine times. Written as DNA, the CDR3 is TGTGCCAGCACACGACAGGGGGCGAGATACACCGGGGAGCTGTTTTTT. Translating gives CASTRQGARYTGELFF. V and J are TRBV28 and TRBJ2-2; 10 nucleotides line up with TRBD1. This CDR3 is built from 16 residues. J gave up 3 bases and V 7 bases, and 8 bases lay outside the gene matches. Germline CDR1 and CDR2: MDHEN and SYDVKM. Full variable domain (rest looked up from reference TRBV28 and TRBJ2-2): DVKVTQSSRYLVKRTGEKVFLECVQDMDHENMFWYRQDPGLGLRLIYFSYDVKMKEKGDIPEGYSVSREKKERFSLILESASTNQTSMYLCASTRQGARYTGELFFGEGSRLTVL.

The V and J genes are TRBV19 and TRBJ2-7; D gene uncertain. V was cut by 1 base and J by 4 bases, with 14 bases left in between. Germline CDR1 reads LNHDA; CDR2 reads SQIVND (reference sequence). The CDR3 has 15 amino acids. The CDR3 DNA reads TGTGCCAGTAGTATAGTAGAAACCGGAACTTACGAGCAGTACTTC. Encoded protein: CASSIVETGTYEQYF.

The chain carries TRBV6-2 or TRBV6-3 and TRBJ1-2, with a tentative D call TRBD1 (5 bases). V was clipped by 5 bases and J by 12 bases, with 16 bases between them. The CDR3 extends over 12 amino acids. Germline CDR1 and CDR2: MNHEY and SVGEGT. CDR3 sequence: CASSPVTAADTF. CDR3 DNA: TGTGCCAGCAGTCCCGTGACAGCGGCCGACACCTTC.

Only a few counts were recorded for this clonotype. This rearrangement joins TRBV15 to TRBJ1-4; 8 bases are a match to TRBD1. Germline V gives CDR1 LNHNV, CDR2 YYDKDF (reference sequence). Germline trimming cut 5 bases from V and 5 bases from J; bases unmatched to any gene: 7. The CDR3 loop spans 15 amino acids. The CDR3: CATSGWGQENEKLFF. The CDR3 DNA reads as TGTGCCACCAGCGGTTGGGGACAGGAGAATGAAAAACTGTTTTTT.

This chain links TRBV24-1 with TRBJ1-1; no definite D call. The CDR3 spans 15 residues. Germline V gene data show CDR1 as KGHDR and CDR2 as SFDVKD. V was trimmed by 4 bases and J by 8 bases, leaving 19 bases between them. The CDR3 region is CATSEGKTDREEAFF. The CDR3 nucleotides read TGTGCCACCAGTGAGGGAAAAACGGACCGGGAGGAAGCTTTCTTT.

The V gene is TRBV28, the J gene TRBJ2-7; no clear D. This CDR3 spans 13 amino acids. The V and J ends lost 2 bases and 4 bases respectively, with 9 bases between them. CDR1 is MDHEN and CDR2 is SYDVKM in the germline V gene. Here the CDR3 DNA reads TGTGCCAGCAGTTTAGTCACCGGGTACGAGCAGTACTTC. Its protein is CASSLVTGYEQYF.

This rearrangement joins TRBV6-1 to TRBJ2-2; 13 nucleotides line up with TRBD2. This CDR3 comprises 17 residues. CDR1 MNHNS and CDR2 SASEGT come from the germline V gene. Trimming at V came to 5 bases and at J to 5 bases, leaving 8 bases not matched to a gene. CDR3 in DNA: TGTGCCAGCAGTAACCCCTGGACTAGCGGGGGTACCGGGGAGCTGTTTTTT. Its protein product is CASSNPWTSGGTGELFF.